Detailed here is one T cell receptor beta chain. The antigen is not known. PCR used 60 Vbeta primers and 13 Jbeta primers. Repertoires were generated with immunoSEQ multiplex PCR, while TCRdb's copy carries only in-frame clones and drops some. Of about 97,000 clones listed, roughly two thirds are singletons. The data derive from a study of cytomegalovirus exposure and HLA in healthy donors. Study-level information: The study placed 80% to 85% of its 350 to 450 genotyped donors in the Caucasian-associated ancestry cluster. General observations from the study: Confirmation in vitro established that a few CMV-associated chains were specific for CMV antigens. Within a later analysis, the majority of CMV-associated TCR beta chains appeared HLA-restricted.

CDR3 size: 13 residues. Germline V gene lookup returns CDR1 SGHVS and CDR2 FNYEAQ. Trimming removed 2 bases from V and 5 bases from J, with 7 bases in between. The TCR was taken from a man aged 40-49 years in good health and CMV-seronegative. The specimen sequenced was PBMCs. The J gene is TRBJ1-5, the V gene TRBV7-6; D gene ambiguous. The CDR3 bases are TGTGCCAGCAGCTTAACGGCGGATCAGCCCCAGCATTTT. Residues: CASSLTADQPQHF.